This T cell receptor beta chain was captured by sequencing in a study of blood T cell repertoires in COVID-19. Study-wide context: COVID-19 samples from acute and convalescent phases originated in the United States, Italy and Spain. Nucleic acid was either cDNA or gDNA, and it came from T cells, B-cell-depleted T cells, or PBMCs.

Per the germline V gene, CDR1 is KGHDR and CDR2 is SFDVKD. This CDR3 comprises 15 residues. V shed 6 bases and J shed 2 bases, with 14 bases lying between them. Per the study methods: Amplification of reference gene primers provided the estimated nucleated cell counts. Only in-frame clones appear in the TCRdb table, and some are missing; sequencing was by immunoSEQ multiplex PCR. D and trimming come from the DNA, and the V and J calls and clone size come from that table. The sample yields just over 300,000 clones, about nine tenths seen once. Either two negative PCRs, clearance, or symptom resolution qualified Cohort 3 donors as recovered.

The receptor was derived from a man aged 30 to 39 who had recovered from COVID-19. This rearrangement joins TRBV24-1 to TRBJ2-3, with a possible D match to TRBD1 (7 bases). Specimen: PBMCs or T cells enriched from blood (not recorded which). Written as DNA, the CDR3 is TGTGCCACCAGTCGCCCCAGGGGGGACACAGATACGCAGTATTTT. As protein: CATSRPRGDTDTQYF.